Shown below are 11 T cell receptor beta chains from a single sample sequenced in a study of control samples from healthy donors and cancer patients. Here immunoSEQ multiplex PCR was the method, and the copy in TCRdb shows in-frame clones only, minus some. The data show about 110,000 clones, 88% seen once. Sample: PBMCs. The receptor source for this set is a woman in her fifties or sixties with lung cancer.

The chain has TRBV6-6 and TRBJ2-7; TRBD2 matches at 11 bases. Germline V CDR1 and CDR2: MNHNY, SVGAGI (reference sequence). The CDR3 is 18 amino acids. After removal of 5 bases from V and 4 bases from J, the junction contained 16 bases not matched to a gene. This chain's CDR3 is CASSRGVGLAGGGYEQYF. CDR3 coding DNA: TGTGCCAGCAGTCGAGGGGTAGGGCTAGCGGGAGGAGGGTACGAGCAGTACTTC.

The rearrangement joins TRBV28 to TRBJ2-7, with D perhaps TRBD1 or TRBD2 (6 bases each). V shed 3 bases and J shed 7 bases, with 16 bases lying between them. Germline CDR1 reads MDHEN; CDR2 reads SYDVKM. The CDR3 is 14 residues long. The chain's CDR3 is CASSFVGGRTEQYF. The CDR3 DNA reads TGTGCCAGCAGTTTTGTGGGGGGCCGTACGGAGCAGTACTTC.

The DNA of the CDR3 is TGTGCCAGCAGCTTAGACGGGTTTTCCCTATCTATGGCTACCTTC. Amino acids: CASSLDGFSLSMATF. The chain employs TRBV11-3 and TRBJ1-2; D not certain. Germline V gene data show CDR1 as SGHNT and CDR2 as YENEEA. V lost 0 bases and J 14 bases, leaving 22 bases between the germline ends. This CDR3 has 15 amino acids. Based on the CDR3 plus reference TRBV11-3 and TRBJ1-2, the full variable domain is EAGVVQSPRYKIIEKKQPVAFWCNPISGHNTLYWYLQNLGQGPELLIRYENEEAVDDSQLPKDRFSAERLKGVDSTLKIQPAELGDSAVYLCASSLDGFSLSMATFGSGTRLTVV.

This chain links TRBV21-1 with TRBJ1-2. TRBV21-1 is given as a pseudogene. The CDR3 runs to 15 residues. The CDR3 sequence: CASSDRAPYIYGYTF. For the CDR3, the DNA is TGTGCCAGCAGCGACCGGGCTCCTTACATCTATGGCTACACCTTC.

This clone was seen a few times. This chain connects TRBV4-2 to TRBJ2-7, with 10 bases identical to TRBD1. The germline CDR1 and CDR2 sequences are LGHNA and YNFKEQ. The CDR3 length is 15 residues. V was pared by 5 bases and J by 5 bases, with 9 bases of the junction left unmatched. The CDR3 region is CASSAIDRGRDEQYF. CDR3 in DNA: TGTGCCAGCAGCGCAATTGACAGGGGGCGAGACGAGCAGTACTTC.

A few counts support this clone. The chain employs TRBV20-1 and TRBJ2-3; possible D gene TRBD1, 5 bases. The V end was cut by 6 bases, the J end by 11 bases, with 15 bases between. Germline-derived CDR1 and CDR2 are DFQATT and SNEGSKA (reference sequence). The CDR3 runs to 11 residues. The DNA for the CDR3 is TGCAGTGCAGATACAGGCTTAGGGCAGTATTTT. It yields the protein CSADTGLGQYF.

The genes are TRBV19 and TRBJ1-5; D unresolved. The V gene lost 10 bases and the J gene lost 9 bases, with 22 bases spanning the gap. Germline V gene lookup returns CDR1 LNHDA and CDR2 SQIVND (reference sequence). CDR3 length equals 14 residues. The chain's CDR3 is CATTKTGPEGPQHF. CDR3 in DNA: TGTGCCACTACGAAGACCGGGCCCGAGGGGCCCCAGCATTTT.

CDR3 residues: CASTPRVNTEAFF. The CDR3 bases are TGTGCCAGCACCCCGCGGGTGAACACTGAAGCTTTCTTT. This chain uses TRBV7-9 with TRBJ1-1; D unclear. CDR3 length: 13 residues. Per germline, CDR1 SEHNR and CDR2 FQNEAQ (reference sequence). Trimming cost V 7 bases and J 0 bases, with 9 bases left between them.

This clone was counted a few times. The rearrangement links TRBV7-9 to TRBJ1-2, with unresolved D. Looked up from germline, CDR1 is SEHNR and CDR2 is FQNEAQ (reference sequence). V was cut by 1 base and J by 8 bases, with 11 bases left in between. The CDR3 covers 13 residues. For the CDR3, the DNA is TGTGCCAGCAGCTTAGACGGTTATCGGGGCTACACCTTC. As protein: CASSLDGYRGYTF. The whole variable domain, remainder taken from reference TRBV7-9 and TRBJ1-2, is DTGVSQNPRHKITKRGQNVTFRCDPISEHNRLYWYRQTLGQGPEFLTYFQNEAQLEKSRLLSDRFSAERPKGSFSTLEIQRTEQGDSAMYLCASSLDGYRGYTFGSGTRLTVV.

The DNA of the CDR3 is TGTGCCAGCAGTTCCAGGGTAGGGCCCCTCCACTTT. This sequence encodes CASSSRVGPLHF. The chain has TRBV25-1 and TRBJ1-6; perhaps TRBD1 as D (5 bases). The germline V and J ends were trimmed by 5 bases and 13 bases, with 12 bases remaining between them. This CDR3 has 12 residues. Germline CDR1 is MGHDK and CDR2 is SYGVNS.

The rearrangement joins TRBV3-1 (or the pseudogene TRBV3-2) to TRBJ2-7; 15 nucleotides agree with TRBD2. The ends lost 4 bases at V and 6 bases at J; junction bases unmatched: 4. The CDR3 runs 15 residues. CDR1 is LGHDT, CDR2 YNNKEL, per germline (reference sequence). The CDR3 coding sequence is TGTGCCAGCAGCCTGGGACTAGCGGGAGGAAGCGAGCAGTACTTC. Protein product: CASSLGLAGGSEQYF.